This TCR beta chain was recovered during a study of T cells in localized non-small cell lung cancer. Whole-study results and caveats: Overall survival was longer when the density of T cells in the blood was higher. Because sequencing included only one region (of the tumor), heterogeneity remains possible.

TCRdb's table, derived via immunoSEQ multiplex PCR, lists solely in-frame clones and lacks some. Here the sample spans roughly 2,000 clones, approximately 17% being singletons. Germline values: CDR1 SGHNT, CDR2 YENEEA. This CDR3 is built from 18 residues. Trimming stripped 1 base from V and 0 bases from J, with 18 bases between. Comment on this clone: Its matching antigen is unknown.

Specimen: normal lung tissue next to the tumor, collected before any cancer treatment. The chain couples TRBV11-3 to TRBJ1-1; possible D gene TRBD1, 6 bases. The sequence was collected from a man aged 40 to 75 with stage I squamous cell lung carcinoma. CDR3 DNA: TGTGCCAGCAGCTTAGGGGACTCTAAGCAGGGGATGAACACTGAAGCTTTCTTT. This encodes CASSLGDSKQGMNTEAFF.